One sample yielded the 6 T cell receptor beta chains listed below, sequenced in a study of shared clonotypes between healthy human individuals. Libraries were prepared by immunoSEQ multiplex PCR; TCRdb keeps only in-frame clonotypes and omits some of them. Found here are 2 million to 2.5 million clones, 85% to 95% of them singletons; the top ten hold roughly 1.7%. Naive CD8 cells comprised CD45RO-negative, CCR7-positively selected cells, excluding terminally differentiated effector memory CD45RA+ cells. Source material: naive CD8+ T cells from PBMCs. The receptors originated from a man aged 18 to 29 in good health. Some clones in this sample may be carry-over from other donors' samples.

V is TRBV9 and J is TRBJ1-1; D is uncertain. Germline lookup yields CDR1 SGDLS and CDR2 YYNGEE. V was cut by 3 bases and J by 4 bases, with 10 bases left in between. The CDR3 is made up of 13 amino acids. The CDR3, as DNA: TGTGCCAGCAGCGCTCAGGATGGCACTGAAGCTTTCTTT. Its protein product is CASSAQDGTEAFF.

V usage is TRBV7-8 and J usage is TRBJ2-5; the match to TRBD2 covers 13 bases. The J call may be wrong; the DNA end is better matched by TRBJ2-7. CDR3 length: 16 amino acids. Germline V gene data show CDR1 as SGHVS and CDR2 as FQNEAQ. The DNA of the CDR3 is TGTGCCAGCAGCTCTCGGACTAGCGGGAGTCTCCACGAGCAGTACTTC. Translating gives CASSSRTSGSLHEQYF.

The rearrangement uses TRBV27 and TRBJ1-5; perhaps TRBD1 as D (6 bases). V gave up 3 bases and J gave up 3 bases, with 12 bases separating them. The CDR3 length is 15 residues. The germline gives CDR1 MNHEY, CDR2 SMNVEV (reference sequence). CDR3 protein: CASSLLGAPNQPQHF. The CDR3 DNA reads as TGTGCCAGCAGTTTGCTGGGGGCCCCCAATCAGCCCCAGCATTTT.

This clone occurred once. This chain connects TRBV28 to TRBJ2-5; 9 nucleotides agree with TRBD1. CDR1 MDHEN and CDR2 SYDVKM come from the germline V gene. V was clipped by 4 bases and J by 5 bases; unmatched bases: 8. There are 15 residues in the CDR3. The CDR3: CASSSTGTGWETQYF. The CDR3 nucleotides read TGTGCCAGCAGTTCCACCGGGACAGGGTGGGAGACCCAGTACTTC.

The gene calls are TRBV4-1 and TRBJ2-7; D gene unclear. The CDR3 spans 16 residues. V lost 2 bases and J lost 7, with 21 bases in between. Germline V gene lookup returns CDR1 MGHRA and CDR2 YSYEKL. CDR3 in DNA: TGCGCCAGCAGCCAATTAGAGGAACTTCCGTGGGGAGAGCAGTACTTC. Residues: CASSQLEELPWGEQYF.

The gene calls are TRBV18 and TRBJ1-4; no clear D gene. V was clipped by 2 bases and J by 8 bases, with 18 bases between them. Germline lookup yields CDR1 KGHSH and CDR2 LQKENI. This CDR3 has 16 amino acids. Here the CDR3 DNA reads TGTGCCAGCTCACCAGGGTTTTGGAGGGCCTGGGAAAAACTGTTTTTT. Translating gives CASSPGFWRAWEKLFF.